The rows below give T cell receptor beta chains drawn from one sample of a study of blood T cell repertoires in COVID-19. Sequencing was performed with immunoSEQ multiplex PCR; in TCRdb, only in-frame clones are kept and a portion is missing. The sample holds roughly 100,000 clones, approximately 88% seen once. Sequenced sample: peripheral blood. The receptors come from a woman aged 70-85 years with acute or convalescent COVID-19. The CDR3 runs from the conserved cysteine through the conserved F or W. The D gene is left open where the match is weak. Clone size is not always given. Where it is, it says once, few, many or a class for expanded clones.

>NA|TRBD1|TRBJ1-6|TRBV6-1
CASSGRQGVYNSPLHF
TGTGCCAGCAGTGGGAGACAGGGAGTTTATAATTCACCCCTCCACTTT
>few|NA|TRBJ1-2|TRBV5-4
CASSLGTPNYGYTF
TGTGCCAGCAGCTTGGGCACACCGAACTATGGCTACACCTTC
>NA|NA|TRBJ1-4|TRBV15
CATSRPSDSRYEKLFF
TGTGCCACCAGCAGACCCTCCGACAGCCGTTATGAAAAACTGTTTTTT
>NA|TRBD2|TRBJ2-3|TRBV18
CASSPKQGDSGSRQDTQYF
TGTGCCAGCTCACCAAAACAGGGAGATAGCGGGAGCCGGCAAGATACGCAGTATTTT
>NA|TRBD1|TRBJ2-1|TRBV2
CASRRDRGPNEQFF
TGTGCCAGCAGGAGGGACAGGGGGCCCAATGAGCAGTTCTTC
>NA|TRBD1|TRBJ1-6|TRBV7-2
CASRTGVWNSPLHF
TGTGCCAGCAGAACAGGGGTTTGGAATTCACCCCTCCACTTT
>NA|NA|TRBJ2-2|TRBV6-2/TRBV6-3
CASSRGLNTGELFF
TGTGCCAGCAGTAGGGGACTTAACACCGGGGAGCTGTTTTTT
>NA|NA|TRBJ1-2|TRBV5-1
CASSQQTEGYGYTF
TGCGCCAGCAGCCAACAGACGGAAGGCTATGGCTACACCTTC
>NA|NA|TRBJ1-6|TRBV27
CASSWLPGSPLHF
TGTGCCAGCTCTTGGCTGCCGGGTTCACCCCTCCACTTT
>NA|TRBD1|TRBJ1-1|TRBV5-1
CASSSGDRGMNTEAFF
TGCGCCAGCAGCTCGGGGGACAGGGGGATGAACACTGAAGCTTTCTTT
>few|TRBD2|TRBJ2-3|TRBV5-6
CASTLAGGPADTQYF
TGTGCCAGCACCTTAGCGGGAGGGCCCGCAGATACGCAGTATTTT
>once|TRBD1|TRBJ1-1|TRBV19
CASSMRIGTGRTEAFF
TGTGCCAGTAGTATGAGGATTGGGACAGGGCGGACTGAAGCTTTCTTT
>few|TRBD1|TRBJ1-5|TRBV28
CASRNRGPQPQHF
TGTGCCAGCAGGAACAGGGGGCCTCAGCCCCAGCATTTT
>NA|TRBD1|TRBJ2-2|TRBV6-5
CASRGQIPNTGELFF
TGTGCCAGCAGGGGACAGATACCAAACACCGGGGAGCTGTTTTTT
>NA|NA|TRBJ1-1|TRBV5-1
CASSPGGRSGGTEAFF
TGCGCCAGCAGCCCAGGAGGCAGGTCGGGGGGCACTGAAGCTTTCTTT
>NA|TRBD1|TRBJ2-2|TRBV5-1
CASSPGTGSTGELFF
TGCGCCAGCAGCCCGGGGACAGGGAGCACCGGGGAGCTGTTTTTT
>once|NA|TRBJ1-1|TRBV6-5
CASSRQKFTEAFF
TGTGCCAGCAGCCGACAGAAATTCACTGAAGCTTTCTTT
>NA|NA|TRBJ1-5|TRBV6-6
CASRAAGEQPQHF
TGTGCCAGCAGGGCAGCCGGGGAGCAGCCCCAGCATTTT
>NA|NA|TRBJ1-1|TRBV5-8
CASSLSGQGTNTEAFF
TGTGCCAGCAGCTTGTCGGGTCAGGGGACAAACACTGAAGCTTTCTTT
>NA|NA|TRBJ2-1|TRBV7-2
CASSLYRRSGAQSYNEQFF
TGTGCCAGCAGCTTATATCGCCGGTCAGGGGCGCAATCCTACAATGAGCAGTTCTTC
>NA|NA|TRBJ1-4|TRBV6-1
CASSEPPQPTLNEKLFF
TGTGCCAGCAGTGAACCCCCACAGCCTACCCTTAATGAAAAACTGTTTTTT
>NA|NA|TRBJ2-1|TRBV6-5
CASSYIRGSSYNEQFF
TGTGCCAGCAGTTACATCCGTGGGAGCTCCTACAATGAGCAGTTCTTC
>few|NA|TRBJ1-2|TRBV18
CASSDLQGPTYGYTF
TGTGCCAGCTCAGACCTCCAGGGGCCGACGTATGGCTACACCTTC
>NA|NA|TRBJ1-1|TRBV4-1
CASSEGELTEAFF
TGCGCCAGCAGCGAGGGGGAATTGACTGAAGCTTTCTTT
>NA|NA|TRBJ1-2|TRBV5-6
CASSLDLRGRNYGYTF
TGTGCCAGCAGCTTGGATCTCAGGGGCAGGAACTATGGCTACACCTTC
>NA|TRBD1|TRBJ1-1|TRBV5-1
CASSVDRGATEAFF
TGCGCCAGCAGCGTGGACAGGGGGGCCACTGAAGCTTTCTTT
>NA|TRBD1|TRBJ1-1|TRBV14
CASSLRGLGSEAFF
TGTGCCAGCAGCCTCAGGGGGCTCGGGTCTGAAGCTTTCTTT
>NA|TRBD1|TRBJ2-7|TRBV10-3
CAISGRGGDSYEQYF
TGTGCCATCAGCGGACGAGGGGGCGACTCGTACGAGCAGTACTTC
>NA|NA|TRBJ2-5|TRBV3-1/TRBV3-2
CASSTLAETQYF
TGTGCCAGCAGTACTCTTGCGGAGACCCAGTACTTC
>NA|NA|TRBJ1-5|TRBV4-2
CASSQERGGNQPQHF
TGTGCCAGCAGCCAAGAGCGGGGTGGCAATCAGCCCCAGCATTTT
>NA|TRBD1|TRBJ1-1|TRBV5-6
CASSLDRGHSNTEAFF
TGTGCCAGCAGCTTGGACAGGGGGCATTCGAACACTGAAGCTTTCTTT
>NA|TRBD1|TRBJ1-5|TRBV28
CASSPGGRGRGQPQHF
TGTGCCAGCAGCCCCGGGGGCAGGGGGCGAGGACAGCCCCAGCATTTT
>NA|NA|TRBJ1-1|TRBV5-8
CASSLGLGGATEAFF
TGTGCCAGCAGCTTGGGCCTGGGGGGTGCCACTGAAGCTTTCTTT
>once|NA|TRBJ2-1|TRBV9
CASSVVGAGQRIINEQFF
TGTGCCAGCAGCGTAGTTGGGGCGGGACAGCGGATTATCAATGAGCAGTTCTTC
>NA|TRBD2|TRBJ2-1|TRBV11-3
CASSGGLAGSNEQFF
TGTGCCAGCAGCGGGGGACTAGCGGGTTCGAATGAGCAGTTCTTC
>NA|TRBD2|TRBJ2-3|TRBV7-2
CASSLGPLAGDSTDTQYF
TGTGCCAGCAGCTTAGGGCCCCTAGCGGGGGATAGCACAGATACGCAGTATTTT
>NA|TRBD2|TRBJ2-4|TRBV19
CASTPGGGKNIQYF
TGTGCCAGTACTCCGGGGGGGGGCAAAAACATTCAGTACTTC
>NA|NA|TRBJ2-1|TRBV28
CASSPITGHGYNEQFF
TGTGCCAGCAGTCCGATAACAGGGCATGGTTACAATGAGCAGTTCTTC
>NA|NA|TRBJ2-3|TRBV15
CATSTRTLSTDTQYF
TGTGCCACCAGCACCCGGACACTTAGCACAGATACGCAGTATTTT
>NA|NA|TRBJ2-5|TRBV5-1
CASSSPPVETQYF
TGCGCCAGCAGCTCACCCCCGGTAGAGACCCAGTACTTC
>NA|TRBD1|TRBJ2-7|TRBV6-6
CASQGQATYEQYF
TGTGCCAGTCAGGGACAGGCGACCTACGAGCAGTACTTC
>NA|NA|TRBJ1-1|TRBV5-6
CASSLYNRTPPGEAFF
TGTGCCAGCAGCTTGTACAACAGGACGCCCCCGGGCGAAGCTTTCTTT
>once|NA|TRBJ1-6|TRBV28
CASGEGNSPLHF
TGTGCCAGCGGGGAGGGAAATTCACCCCTCCACTTT
>NA|NA|TRBJ2-7|TRBV2
CASRGRRLYERQYF
TGTGCCAGCAGGGGGAGGAGGCTATACGAGCGGCAGTACTTC
>NA|NA|TRBJ2-1|TRBV27
CASNQGGGPSNEQFF
TGTGCCAGCAACCAAGGAGGAGGACCCTCCAATGAGCAGTTCTTC
>NA|TRBD1|TRBJ1-4|TRBV19
CATRTISGQGASEKLFF
TGTGCCACAAGGACCATCTCGGGGCAGGGGGCAAGTGAAAAACTGTTTTTT
>NA|TRBD1|TRBJ1-6|TRBV5-1
CASRKATGNNSPLHF
TGCGCCAGCCGTAAGGCGACAGGGAACAATTCACCCCTCCACTTT